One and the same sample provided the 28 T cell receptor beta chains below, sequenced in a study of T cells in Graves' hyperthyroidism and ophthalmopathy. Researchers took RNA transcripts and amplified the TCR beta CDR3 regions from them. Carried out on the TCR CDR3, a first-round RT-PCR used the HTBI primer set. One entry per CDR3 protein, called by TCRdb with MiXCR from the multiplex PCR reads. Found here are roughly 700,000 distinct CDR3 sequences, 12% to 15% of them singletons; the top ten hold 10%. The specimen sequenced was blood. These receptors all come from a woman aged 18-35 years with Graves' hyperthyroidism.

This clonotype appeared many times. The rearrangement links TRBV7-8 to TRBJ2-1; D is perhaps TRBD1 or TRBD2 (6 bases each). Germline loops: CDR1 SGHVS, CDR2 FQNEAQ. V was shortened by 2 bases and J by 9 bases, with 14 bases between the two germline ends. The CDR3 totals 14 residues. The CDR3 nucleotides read TGTGCCAGCAGCTTATGGGGGGCAGGTGGTGAGCAGTTCTTC. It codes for CASSLWGAGGEQFF.

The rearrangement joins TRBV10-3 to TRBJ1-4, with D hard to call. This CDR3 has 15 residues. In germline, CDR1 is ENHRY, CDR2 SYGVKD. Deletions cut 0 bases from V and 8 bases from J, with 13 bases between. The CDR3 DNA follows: TGTGCCATCAGTGAGTCGACGAGAGAGTGGGAAAAACTGTTTTTT. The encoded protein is CAISESTREWEKLFF.

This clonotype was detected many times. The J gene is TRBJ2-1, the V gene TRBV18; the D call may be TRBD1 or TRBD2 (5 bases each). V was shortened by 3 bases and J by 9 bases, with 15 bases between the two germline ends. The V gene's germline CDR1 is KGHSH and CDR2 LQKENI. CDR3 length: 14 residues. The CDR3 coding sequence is TGTGCCAGCTCACCCTGGGACGACGACCTTGAGCAGTTCTTC. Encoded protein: CASSPWDDDLEQFF.

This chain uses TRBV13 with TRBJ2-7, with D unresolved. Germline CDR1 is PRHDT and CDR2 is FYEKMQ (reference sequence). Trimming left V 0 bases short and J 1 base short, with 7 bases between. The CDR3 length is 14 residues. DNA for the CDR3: TGTGCCAGCAGCTTAGGGTACTTATCCTACGAGCAGTACTTC. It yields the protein CASSLGYLSYEQYF.

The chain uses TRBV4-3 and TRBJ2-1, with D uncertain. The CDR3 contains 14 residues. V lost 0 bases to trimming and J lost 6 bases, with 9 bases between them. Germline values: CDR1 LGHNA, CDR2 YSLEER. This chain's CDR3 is CASSQDRNFNEQFF. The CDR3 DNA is TGCGCCAGCAGCCAAGATAGGAACTTCAATGAGCAGTTCTTC.

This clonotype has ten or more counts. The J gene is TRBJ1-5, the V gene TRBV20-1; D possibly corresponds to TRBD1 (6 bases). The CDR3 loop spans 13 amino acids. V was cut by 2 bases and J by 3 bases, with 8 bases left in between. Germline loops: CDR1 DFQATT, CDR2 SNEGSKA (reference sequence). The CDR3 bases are TGCAGTGCTAGACGGGACACCAATCAGCCCCAGCATTTT. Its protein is CSARRDTNQPQHF.

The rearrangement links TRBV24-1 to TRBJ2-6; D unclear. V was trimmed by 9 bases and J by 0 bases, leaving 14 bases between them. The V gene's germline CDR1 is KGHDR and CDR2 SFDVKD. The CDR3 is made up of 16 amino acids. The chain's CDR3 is CATGPHGSSGANVLTF. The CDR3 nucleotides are TGTGCCACCGGACCCCATGGTAGCTCTGGGGCCAACGTCCTGACTTTC.

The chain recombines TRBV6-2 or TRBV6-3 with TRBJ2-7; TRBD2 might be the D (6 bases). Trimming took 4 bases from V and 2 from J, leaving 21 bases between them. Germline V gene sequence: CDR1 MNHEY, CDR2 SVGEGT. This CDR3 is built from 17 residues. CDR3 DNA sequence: TGTGCCAGCAGTTTCCCCACCTTCGGCGGAGGGGCCTACGAGCAGTACTTC. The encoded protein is CASSFPTFGGGAYEQYF.

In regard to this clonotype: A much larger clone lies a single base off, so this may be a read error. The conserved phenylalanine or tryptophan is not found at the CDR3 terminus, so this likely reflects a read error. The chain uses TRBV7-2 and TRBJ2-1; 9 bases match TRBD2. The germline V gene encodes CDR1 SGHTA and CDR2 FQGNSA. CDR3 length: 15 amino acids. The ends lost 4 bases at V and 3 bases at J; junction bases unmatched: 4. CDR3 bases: TGTGCCAGCAGCTCCCTAGCGGGATTCTACAATGAGCAGTTCCTC. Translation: CASSSLAGFYNEQFL.

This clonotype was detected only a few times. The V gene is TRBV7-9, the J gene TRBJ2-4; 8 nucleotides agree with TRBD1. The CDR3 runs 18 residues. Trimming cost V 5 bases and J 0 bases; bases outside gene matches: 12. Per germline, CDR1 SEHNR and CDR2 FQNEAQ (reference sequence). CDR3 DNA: TGTGCCAGCAGCCAATTGATGGACAGGGTAATAGCCAAAAACATTCAGTACTTC. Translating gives CASSQLMDRVIAKNIQYF.

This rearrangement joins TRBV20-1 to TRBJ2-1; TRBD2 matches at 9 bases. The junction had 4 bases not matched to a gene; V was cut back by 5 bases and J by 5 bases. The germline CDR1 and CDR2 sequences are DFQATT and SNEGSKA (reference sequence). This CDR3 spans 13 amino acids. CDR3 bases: TGCAGTGCTCGTAGCGGGAGACACAATGAGCAGTTCTTC. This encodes CSARSGRHNEQFF.

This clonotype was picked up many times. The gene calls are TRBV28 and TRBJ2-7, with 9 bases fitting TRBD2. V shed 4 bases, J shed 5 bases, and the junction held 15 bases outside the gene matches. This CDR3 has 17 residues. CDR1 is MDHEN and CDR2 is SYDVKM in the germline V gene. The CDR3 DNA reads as TGTGCCAGCAGTTCCCCGGGGATTAGCGGGAGTTCCCACGAGCAGTACTTC. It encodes CASSSPGISGSSHEQYF. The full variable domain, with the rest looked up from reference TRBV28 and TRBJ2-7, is DVKVTQSSRYLVKRTGEKVFLECVQDMDHENMFWYRQDPGLGLRLIYFSYDVKMKEKGDIPEGYSVSREKKERFSLILESASTNQTSMYLCASSSPGISGSSHEQYFGPGTRLTVT.

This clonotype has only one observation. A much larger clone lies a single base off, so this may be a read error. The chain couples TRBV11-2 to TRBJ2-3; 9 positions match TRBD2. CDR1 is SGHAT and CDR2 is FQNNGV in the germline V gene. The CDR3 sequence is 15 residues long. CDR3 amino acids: CASSRGILAGNTQYF. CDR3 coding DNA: TGCGCCAGCAGCCGAGGAATCCTAGCGGGAAATACGCAGTATTTT.

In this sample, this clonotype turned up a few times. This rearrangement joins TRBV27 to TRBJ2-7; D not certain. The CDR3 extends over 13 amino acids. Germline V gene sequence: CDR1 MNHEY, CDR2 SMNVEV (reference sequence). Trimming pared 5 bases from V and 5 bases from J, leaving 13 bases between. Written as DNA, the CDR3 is TGTGCCAGCAGTCCCTACCGCTGGGACGAGCAGTACTTC. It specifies CASSPYRWDEQYF.

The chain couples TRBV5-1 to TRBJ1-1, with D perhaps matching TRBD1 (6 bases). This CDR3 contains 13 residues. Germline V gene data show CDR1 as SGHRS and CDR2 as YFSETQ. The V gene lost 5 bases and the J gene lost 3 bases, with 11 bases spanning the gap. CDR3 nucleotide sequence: TGCGCCAGCAGAACACAGGGATACACTGAAGCTTTCTTT. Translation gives CASRTQGYTEAFF.

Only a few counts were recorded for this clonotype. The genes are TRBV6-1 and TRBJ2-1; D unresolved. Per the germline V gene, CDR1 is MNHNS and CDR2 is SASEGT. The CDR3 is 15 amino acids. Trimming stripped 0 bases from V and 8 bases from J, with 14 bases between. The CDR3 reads CASSEAGSSTYEQFF. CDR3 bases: TGTGCCAGCAGTGAAGCCGGGTCGAGTACCTATGAGCAGTTCTTC.

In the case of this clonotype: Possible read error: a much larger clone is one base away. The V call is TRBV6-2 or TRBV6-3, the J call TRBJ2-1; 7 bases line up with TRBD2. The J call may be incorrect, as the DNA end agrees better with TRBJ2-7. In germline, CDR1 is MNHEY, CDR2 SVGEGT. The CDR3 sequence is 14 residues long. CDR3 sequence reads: CASRRLADYNEQYF. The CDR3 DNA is TGTGCCAGCAGACGGCTAGCGGACTACAATGAGCAGTACTTC.

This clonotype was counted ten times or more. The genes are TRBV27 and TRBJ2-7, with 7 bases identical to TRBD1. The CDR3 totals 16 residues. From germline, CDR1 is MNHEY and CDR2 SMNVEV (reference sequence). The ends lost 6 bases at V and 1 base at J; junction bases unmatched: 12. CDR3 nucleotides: TGTGCCAGCAGCGCTTCACTCGGGACAGAGTCCTACGAGCAGTACTTC. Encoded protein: CASSASLGTESYEQYF.

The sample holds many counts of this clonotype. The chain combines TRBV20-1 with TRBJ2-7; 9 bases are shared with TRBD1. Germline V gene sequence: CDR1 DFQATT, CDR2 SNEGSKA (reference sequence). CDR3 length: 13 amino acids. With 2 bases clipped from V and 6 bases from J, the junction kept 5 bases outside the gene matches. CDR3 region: CSARWGQGGEQYF. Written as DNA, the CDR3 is TGCAGTGCTAGATGGGGACAGGGAGGCGAGCAGTACTTC.

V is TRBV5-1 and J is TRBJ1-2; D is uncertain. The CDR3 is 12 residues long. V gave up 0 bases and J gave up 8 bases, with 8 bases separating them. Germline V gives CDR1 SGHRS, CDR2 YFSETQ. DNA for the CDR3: TGCGCCAGCAGCTTGGCCGCTGAGGGCTACACCTTC. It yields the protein CASSLAAEGYTF.

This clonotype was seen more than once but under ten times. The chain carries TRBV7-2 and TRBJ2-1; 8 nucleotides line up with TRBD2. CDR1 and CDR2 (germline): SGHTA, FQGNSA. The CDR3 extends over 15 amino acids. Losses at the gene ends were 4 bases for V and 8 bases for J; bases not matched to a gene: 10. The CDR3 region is CASSSIAGIRHEQFF. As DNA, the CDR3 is TGTGCCAGCAGCTCGATAGCGGGAATTCGCCATGAGCAGTTCTTC.

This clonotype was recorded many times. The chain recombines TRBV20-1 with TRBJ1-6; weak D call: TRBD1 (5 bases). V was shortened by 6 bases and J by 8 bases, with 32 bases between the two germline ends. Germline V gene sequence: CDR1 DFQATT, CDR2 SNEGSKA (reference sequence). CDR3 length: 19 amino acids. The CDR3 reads CSAQRRGLTYRKGDSPLHF. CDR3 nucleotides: TGCAGTGCCCAGAGGCGGGGACTCACATATAGAAAAGGGGATTCACCCCTCCACTTT.

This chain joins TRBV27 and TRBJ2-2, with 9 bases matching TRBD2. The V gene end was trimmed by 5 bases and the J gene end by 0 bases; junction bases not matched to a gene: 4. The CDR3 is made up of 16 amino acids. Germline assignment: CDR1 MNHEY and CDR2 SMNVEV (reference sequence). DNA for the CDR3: TGTGCCAGCAGTCCTCGGACTAGCGCGAACACCGGGGAGCTGTTTTTT. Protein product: CASSPRTSANTGELFF.

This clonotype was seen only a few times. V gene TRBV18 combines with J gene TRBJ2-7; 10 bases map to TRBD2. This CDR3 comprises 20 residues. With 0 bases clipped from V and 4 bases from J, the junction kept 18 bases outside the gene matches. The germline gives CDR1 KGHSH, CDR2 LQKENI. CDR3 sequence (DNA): TGTGCCAGCTCACCACCGGTCCAGCGGGAGGGCCGGTTAGGATATTACGAGCAGTACTTC. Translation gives CASSPPVQREGRLGYYEQYF.

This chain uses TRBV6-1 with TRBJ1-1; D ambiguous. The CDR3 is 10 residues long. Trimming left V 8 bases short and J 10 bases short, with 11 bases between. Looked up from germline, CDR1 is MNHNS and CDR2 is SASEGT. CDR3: CASGAHVAFF. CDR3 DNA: TGTGCCAGCGGCGCCCACGTAGCTTTCTTT.

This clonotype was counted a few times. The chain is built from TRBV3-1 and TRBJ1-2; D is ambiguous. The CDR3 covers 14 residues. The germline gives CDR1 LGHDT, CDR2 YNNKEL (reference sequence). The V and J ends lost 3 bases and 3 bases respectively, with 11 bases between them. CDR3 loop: CASSHGPEDYGYTF. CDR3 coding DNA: TGTGCCAGCAGCCACGGACCTGAGGACTATGGCTACACCTTC.

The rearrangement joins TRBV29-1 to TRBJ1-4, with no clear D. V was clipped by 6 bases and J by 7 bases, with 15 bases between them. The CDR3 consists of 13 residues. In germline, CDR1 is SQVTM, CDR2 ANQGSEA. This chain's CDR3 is CSVVRALGEKLFF. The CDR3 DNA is TGCAGCGTGGTTAGGGCGCTGGGTGAAAAACTGTTTTTT.

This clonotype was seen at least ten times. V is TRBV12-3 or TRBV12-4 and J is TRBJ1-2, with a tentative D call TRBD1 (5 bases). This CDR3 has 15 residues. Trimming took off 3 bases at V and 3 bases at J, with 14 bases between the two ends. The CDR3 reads CASSFSGVGYYGYTF. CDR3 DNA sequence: TGTGCCAGCAGTTTCTCGGGGGTAGGCTACTATGGCTACACCTTC.